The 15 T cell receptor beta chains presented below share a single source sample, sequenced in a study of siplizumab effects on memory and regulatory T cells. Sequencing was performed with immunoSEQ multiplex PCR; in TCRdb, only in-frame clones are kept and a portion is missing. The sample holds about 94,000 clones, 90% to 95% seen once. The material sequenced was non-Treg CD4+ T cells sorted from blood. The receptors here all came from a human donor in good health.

Here the CDR3 DNA reads TGTGCCAGCAGCGTTCGGGGGGTTTCTGGAAACACCATATATTTT. Translated, it gives CASSVRGVSGNTIYF. This chain links TRBV9 with TRBJ1-3, with D maybe TRBD1 (5 bases). Looked up from germline, CDR1 is SGDLS and CDR2 is YYNGEE. Trimming removed 2 bases from V and 1 base from J, with 10 bases in between. The CDR3 is 15 residues long.

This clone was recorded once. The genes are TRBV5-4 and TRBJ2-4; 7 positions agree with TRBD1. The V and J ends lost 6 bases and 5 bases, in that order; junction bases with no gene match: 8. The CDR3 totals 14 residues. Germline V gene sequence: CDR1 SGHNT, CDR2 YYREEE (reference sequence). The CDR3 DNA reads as TGTGCCAGCAACTCACAGGGGATCCAAAACATTCAGTACTTC. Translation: CASNSQGIQNIQYF.

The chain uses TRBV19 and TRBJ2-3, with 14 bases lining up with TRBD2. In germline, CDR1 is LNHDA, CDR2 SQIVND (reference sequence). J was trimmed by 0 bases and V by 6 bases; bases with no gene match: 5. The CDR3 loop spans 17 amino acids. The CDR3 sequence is CASRKGLAGASTDTQYF. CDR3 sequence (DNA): TGTGCCAGTAGGAAGGGACTAGCGGGAGCAAGCACAGATACGCAGTATTTT.

CDR3 protein: CASNHRDSQVGYTF. The CDR3 DNA reads as TGTGCCAGCAACCATAGGGACAGCCAAGTAGGCTACACCTTC. V gene TRBV21-1 combines with J gene TRBJ1-2; the table's TRBD1 call for D was not verified on the DNA. TRBV21-1 is marked as a pseudogene. This CDR3 spans 14 amino acids.

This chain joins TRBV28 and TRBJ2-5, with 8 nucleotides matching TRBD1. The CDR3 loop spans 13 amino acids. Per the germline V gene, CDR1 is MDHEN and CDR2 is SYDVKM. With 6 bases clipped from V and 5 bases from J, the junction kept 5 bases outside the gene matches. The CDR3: CASRTGQGETQYF. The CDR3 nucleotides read TGTGCCAGCAGGACAGGACAGGGTGAGACCCAGTACTTC.

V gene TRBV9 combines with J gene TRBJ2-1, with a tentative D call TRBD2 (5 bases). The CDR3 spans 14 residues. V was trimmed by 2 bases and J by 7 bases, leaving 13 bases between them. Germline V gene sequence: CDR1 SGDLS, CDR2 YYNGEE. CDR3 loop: CASSVHSPGNEQFF. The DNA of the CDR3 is TGTGCCAGCAGCGTGCACAGCCCGGGGAATGAGCAGTTCTTC.

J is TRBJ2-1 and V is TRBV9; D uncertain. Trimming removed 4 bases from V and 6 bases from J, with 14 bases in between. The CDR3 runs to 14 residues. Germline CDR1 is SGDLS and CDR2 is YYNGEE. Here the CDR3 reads CASSSLASPNEQFF. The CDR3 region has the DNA TGTGCCAGCAGCTCACTTGCCAGCCCCAATGAGCAGTTCTTC.

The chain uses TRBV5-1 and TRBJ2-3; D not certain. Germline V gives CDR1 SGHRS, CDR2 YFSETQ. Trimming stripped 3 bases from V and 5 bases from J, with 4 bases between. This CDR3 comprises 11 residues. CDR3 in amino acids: CASSWLDTQYF. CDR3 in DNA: TGCGCCAGCAGCTGGCTAGATACGCAGTATTTT.

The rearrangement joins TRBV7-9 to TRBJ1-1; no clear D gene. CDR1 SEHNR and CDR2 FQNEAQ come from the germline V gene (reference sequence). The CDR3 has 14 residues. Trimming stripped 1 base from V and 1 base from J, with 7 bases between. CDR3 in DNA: TGTGCCAGCAGCTTAGGTCGAGAGAACACTGAAGCTTTCTTT. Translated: CASSLGRENTEAFF. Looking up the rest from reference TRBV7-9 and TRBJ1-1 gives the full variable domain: DTGVSQNPRHKITKRGQNVTFRCDPISEHNRLYWYRQTLGQGPEFLTYFQNEAQLEKSRLLSDRFSAERPKGSFSTLEIQRTEQGDSAMYLCASSLGRENTEAFFGQGTRLTVV.

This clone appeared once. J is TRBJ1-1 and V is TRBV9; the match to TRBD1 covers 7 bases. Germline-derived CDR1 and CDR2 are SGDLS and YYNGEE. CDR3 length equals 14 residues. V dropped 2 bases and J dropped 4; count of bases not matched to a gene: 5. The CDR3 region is CASSVTGAGTEAFF. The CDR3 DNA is TGTGCCAGCAGCGTTACAGGGGCAGGCACTGAAGCTTTCTTT.

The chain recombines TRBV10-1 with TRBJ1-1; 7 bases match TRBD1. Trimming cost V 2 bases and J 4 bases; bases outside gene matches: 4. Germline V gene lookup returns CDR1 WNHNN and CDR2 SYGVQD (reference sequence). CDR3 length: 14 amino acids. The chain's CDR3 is CASSEGSGGTEAFF. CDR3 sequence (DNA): TGCGCCAGCAGTGAGGGTTCAGGGGGCACTGAAGCTTTCTTT.

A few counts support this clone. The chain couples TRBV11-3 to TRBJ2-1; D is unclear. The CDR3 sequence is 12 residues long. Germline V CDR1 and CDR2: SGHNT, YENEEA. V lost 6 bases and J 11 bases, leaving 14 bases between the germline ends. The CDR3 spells CASSPRTEQQFF. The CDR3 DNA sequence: TGTGCCAGCAGTCCCCGAACGGAGCAGCAGTTCTTC.

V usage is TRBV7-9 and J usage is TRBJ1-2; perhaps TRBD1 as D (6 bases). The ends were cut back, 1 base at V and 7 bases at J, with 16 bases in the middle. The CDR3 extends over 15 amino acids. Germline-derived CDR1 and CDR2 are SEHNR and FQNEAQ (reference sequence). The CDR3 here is CASSLEAARGGGYTF. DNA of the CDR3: TGTGCCAGCAGCTTAGAAGCGGCCAGGGGAGGTGGCTACACCTTC.

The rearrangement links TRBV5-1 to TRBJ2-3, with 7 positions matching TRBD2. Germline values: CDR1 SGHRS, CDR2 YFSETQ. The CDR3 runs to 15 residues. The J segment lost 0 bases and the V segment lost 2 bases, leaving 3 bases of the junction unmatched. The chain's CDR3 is CASSLTSVSTDTQYF. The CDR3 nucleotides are TGCGCCAGCAGCTTAACTAGCGTCAGCACAGATACGCAGTATTTT. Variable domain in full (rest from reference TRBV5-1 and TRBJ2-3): KAGVTQTPRYLIKTRGQQVTLSCSPISGHRSVSWYQQTPGQGLQFLFEYFSETQRNKGNFPGRFSGRQFSNSRSEMNVSTLELGDSALYLCASSLTSVSTDTQYFGPGTRLTVL.

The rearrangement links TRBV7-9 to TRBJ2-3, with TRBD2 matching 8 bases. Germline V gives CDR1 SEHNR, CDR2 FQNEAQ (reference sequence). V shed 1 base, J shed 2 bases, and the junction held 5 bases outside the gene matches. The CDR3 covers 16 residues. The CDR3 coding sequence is TGTGCCAGCAGCTTAGAACCAGCGGGGGCCACAGATACGCAGTATTTT. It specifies CASSLEPAGATDTQYF. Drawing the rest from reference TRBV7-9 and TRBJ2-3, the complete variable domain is DTGVSQNPRHKITKRGQNVTFRCDPISEHNRLYWYRQTLGQGPEFLTYFQNEAQLEKSRLLSDRFSAERPKGSFSTLEIQRTEQGDSAMYLCASSLEPAGATDTQYFGPGTRLTVL.